This T cell receptor (beta chain) was recorded in a study of shared clonotypes between healthy human individuals. As to this clone: The antigen remains undetermined.

Overall study findings and caveats: Genetic and exposure-history diversity was limited by the small donor number.

CDR1 MGHDK and CDR2 SYGVNS come from the germline V gene. The CDR3 is made up of 17 amino acids. V gave up 2 bases and J gave up 0 bases, with 14 bases separating them. Data came from immunoSEQ multiplex PCR; TCRdb stores just in-frame clones and leaves some out. The table lists 550,000 to 800,000 clones, 90% of them singletons. The study enrolled healthy HIV-negative adults without recent acute infections or vaccinations as donors. The sequencing input was memory CD8+ T cells from PBMCs. Subset of the sample: CD45RO+ cells pooled with CCR7-negative TemRA cells. The TCR was taken from a young man in good health. Some clones in this sample may be carry-over from other donors' samples. V is TRBV25-1 and J is TRBJ2-1; D is unresolved. The CDR3 nucleotides read TGTGCCAGCAGTGAACCCCAGACTCCAAGCTCCTACAATGAGCAGTTCTTC. Translated, it gives CASSEPQTPSSYNEQFF.